This T cell receptor beta chain was captured in a study of metastatic and nonmetastatic thyroid tumors. TCRdb reprocessed the PCR reads via MiXCR. The sample includes thousands of clones, 33% of them seen just once. The V end lost 5 bases, the J end lost 0 bases, and 14 bases lay between the germline ends. Germline V lookup: CDR1 SGHAT, CDR2 FQDESV (reference sequence). The CDR3 loop spans 16 amino acids. Every patient underwent thyroid surgery untreated. The sequence derives from a female donor with papillary thyroid cancer or a benign thyroid nodule (not recorded which). Some clones in this sample may be carry-over from other donors' samples. The material sequenced was adjacent normal tissue. This sequence joins TRBV11-1 and TRBJ1-3; D perhaps matches TRBD1 (6 bases). The CDR3 region has the DNA TGTGCCAGCAGCCCCAACAGGGTAATCTCTGGAAACACCATATATTTT. Translated: CASSPNRVISGNTIYF.